Listed below are T cell receptor beta chains from one sample, sequenced in a study of OX40 agonist ivuxolimab in advanced cancers. Some clones are missing from TCRdb's copy, which holds only in-frame ones; the method was immunoSEQ multiplex PCR. The sample yields some 57,000 clones, about 90% seen once. This specimen consisted of CD4+ or CD8+ T cells sorted from blood, obtained in a trial of the OX40 agonist ivuxolimab. Source of these receptors: an adult with an advanced solid tumor such as melanoma, head and neck, liver or kidney cancer. CDR3s include the opening cysteine and the closing phenylalanine or tryptophan. Fields, in order: D gene, V gene, clone size, J gene, CDR3 protein, CDR3 DNA. A D gene is named only where the DNA matches it firmly. Expanded clones get a size class; other rows say once, few or many, or leave the size out.

D gene: TRBD1
V gene: TRBV29-1
clone size: -
J gene: TRBJ2-7
CDR3 protein: CSVEGDRVPGQYF
CDR3 DNA: TGCAGCGTTGAGGGTGACAGGGTACCGGGGCAGTACTTC

D gene: TRBD1
V gene: TRBV2
clone size: -
J gene: TRBJ1-1
CDR3 protein: CASSGPQGAAAFF
CDR3 DNA: TGTGCCAGCAGTGGGCCCCAGGGGGCGGCAGCTTTCTTT

D gene: -
V gene: TRBV7-8
clone size: -
J gene: TRBJ2-6
CDR3 protein: CASSTRWANVLTF
CDR3 DNA: TGTGCCAGCTCCACCCGGTGGGCCAACGTCCTGACTTTC

D gene: -
V gene: TRBV28
clone size: -
J gene: TRBJ1-4
CDR3 protein: CASKEGGFDEKLFF
CDR3 DNA: TGTGCCAGCAAGGAGGGGGGCTTCGATGAAAAACTGTTTTTT

D gene: -
V gene: TRBV5-6
clone size: -
J gene: TRBJ1-1
CDR3 protein: CASSYDGRSTEAFF
CDR3 DNA: TGTGCCAGCAGCTATGACGGAAGGAGTACTGAAGCTTTCTTT

D gene: -
V gene: TRBV7-2
clone size: -
J gene: TRBJ2-3
CDR3 protein: CASSNSISGDTQYF
CDR3 DNA: TGTGCCAGCAGCAATTCGATCTCGGGGGATACGCAGTATTTT

D gene: -
V gene: TRBV11-2
clone size: -
J gene: TRBJ2-2
CDR3 protein: CATHRGTKNTGELFF
CDR3 DNA: TGTGCCACCCATCGGGGGACAAAGAACACCGGGGAGCTGTTTTTT

D gene: -
V gene: TRBV29-1
clone size: -
J gene: TRBJ2-7
CDR3 protein: CSVEAQGRFSYEQYF
CDR3 DNA: TGCAGCGTTGAAGCTCAGGGCAGGTTCTCCTACGAGCAGTACTTC

D gene: -
V gene: TRBV6-5
clone size: -
J gene: TRBJ2-7
CDR3 protein: CATEPQGLGYEQYF
CDR3 DNA: TGTGCCACCGAGCCCCAGGGCCTCGGATACGAGCAGTACTTC

D gene: -
V gene: TRBV7-2
clone size: -
J gene: TRBJ1-2
CDR3 protein: CASSLGLGSRGYTF
CDR3 DNA: TGTGCCAGCAGCTTGGGGTTGGGGTCTAGGGGCTACACCTTC

D gene: -
V gene: TRBV30
clone size: -
J gene: TRBJ2-7
CDR3 protein: CAWSVDRRGTYEQYF
CDR3 DNA: TGTGCCTGGAGTGTGGACAGGCGGGGGACCTACGAGCAGTACTTC

D gene: TRBD1
V gene: TRBV6-1
clone size: -
J gene: TRBJ2-7
CDR3 protein: CASSRRQGPYEQYF
CDR3 DNA: TGTGCCAGCAGCCGGAGACAGGGTCCCTACGAGCAGTACTTC

D gene: TRBD1
V gene: TRBV7-7
clone size: once
J gene: TRBJ1-2
CDR3 protein: CARKQGANGYTF
CDR3 DNA: TGTGCTAGGAAACAGGGGGCGAATGGCTACACCTTC

D gene: -
V gene: TRBV28
clone size: -
J gene: TRBJ1-1
CDR3 protein: CASSPPTGNTEAFF
CDR3 DNA: TGTGCCAGCAGTCCACCGACAGGGAACACTGAAGCTTTCTTT

D gene: -
V gene: TRBV10-3
clone size: few
J gene: TRBJ1-5
CDR3 protein: CASSERPISGQPQHF
CDR3 DNA: TGTGCCAGCAGTGAACGGCCCATTTCGGGTCAGCCCCAGCATTTT

D gene: TRBD2
V gene: TRBV9
clone size: -
J gene: TRBJ2-3
CDR3 protein: CASSINPTSARLGTQYF
CDR3 DNA: TGTGCCAGCAGCATCAACCCGACTAGCGCGCGTCTAGGTACGCAGTATTTT

D gene: -
V gene: TRBV7-9
clone size: -
J gene: TRBJ2-5
CDR3 protein: CASSKEETQYF
CDR3 DNA: TGTGCCAGCAGCAAGGAAGAGACCCAGTACTTC

D gene: -
V gene: TRBV4-2
clone size: -
J gene: TRBJ2-5
CDR3 protein: CASSQSSQETQYF
CDR3 DNA: TGTGCCAGCAGCCAAAGCAGTCAAGAGACCCAGTACTTC

D gene: -
V gene: TRBV10-2
clone size: -
J gene: TRBJ1-2
CDR3 protein: CASSEDSGYTF
CDR3 DNA: TGCGCCAGCAGTGAGGACAGTGGCTACACCTTC

D gene: -
V gene: TRBV28
clone size: -
J gene: TRBJ1-5
CDR3 protein: CASSPQGYRQPQHF
CDR3 DNA: TGTGCCAGCTCGCCTCAGGGGTACCGGCAGCCCCAGCATTTT

D gene: -
V gene: TRBV2
clone size: -
J gene: TRBJ2-2
CDR3 protein: CASRQGFITGELFF
CDR3 DNA: TGTGCCAGCAGGCAGGGGTTCATCACCGGGGAGCTGTTTTTT

D gene: TRBD2
V gene: TRBV4-2
clone size: -
J gene: TRBJ2-7
CDR3 protein: CASSQDYSGRYEQYF
CDR3 DNA: TGTGCCAGCAGCCAAGACTATAGCGGGAGGTATGAGCAGTACTTC

D gene: -
V gene: TRBV30
clone size: -
J gene: TRBJ2-6
CDR3 protein: CGLGAASGANVLTF
CDR3 DNA: TGTGGATTGGGAGCGGCCTCTGGGGCCAACGTCCTGACTTTC

D gene: -
V gene: TRBV28
clone size: -
J gene: TRBJ2-2
CDR3 protein: CASSSRTGELFF
CDR3 DNA: TGTGCCAGCAGTTCTAGGACCGGGGAGCTGTTTTTT

D gene: -
V gene: TRBV2
clone size: -
J gene: TRBJ2-7
CDR3 protein: CASSDGWAESYEQYF
CDR3 DNA: TGTGCCAGCAGTGATGGCTGGGCGGAGTCCTACGAGCAGTACTTC

D gene: -
V gene: TRBV6-5
clone size: -
J gene: TRBJ2-7
CDR3 protein: CASRSTDSSYEQYF
CDR3 DNA: TGTGCCAGCAGATCGACCGACAGCTCCTACGAGCAGTACTTC

D gene: -
V gene: TRBV19
clone size: -
J gene: TRBJ1-5
CDR3 protein: CASKYQQDSRNQPQHF
CDR3 DNA: TGTGCCAGCAAATACCAGCAGGACTCTCGCAATCAGCCCCAGCATTTT

D gene: -
V gene: TRBV28
clone size: -
J gene: TRBJ1-1
CDR3 protein: CASSLMGPNMNTEAFF
CDR3 DNA: TGTGCCAGCAGTTTAATGGGGCCTAATATGAACACTGAAGCTTTCTTT

D gene: TRBD2
V gene: TRBV30
clone size: -
J gene: TRBJ2-5
CDR3 protein: CAWSVLASGRETQYF
CDR3 DNA: TGTGCCTGGAGTGTACTGGCTAGCGGGAGAGAGACCCAGTACTTC

D gene: TRBD1
V gene: TRBV5-1
clone size: -
J gene: TRBJ1-2
CDR3 protein: CASSLEGALGYTF
CDR3 DNA: TGCGCCAGCAGCTTGGAGGGGGCTCTTGGCTACACCTTC

D gene: -
V gene: TRBV7-6
clone size: -
J gene: TRBJ1-4
CDR3 protein: CASSLEPATNEKLFF
CDR3 DNA: TGTGCCAGCAGCTTAGAACCGGCCACTAATGAAAAACTGTTTTTT